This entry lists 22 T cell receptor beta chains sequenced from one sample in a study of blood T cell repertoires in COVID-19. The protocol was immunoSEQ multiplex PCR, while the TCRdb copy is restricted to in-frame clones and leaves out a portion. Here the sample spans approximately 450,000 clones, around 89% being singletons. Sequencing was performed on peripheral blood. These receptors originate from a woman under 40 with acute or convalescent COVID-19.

Here the CDR3 reads CASSYSSTDNEQFF. The CDR3 coding sequence is TGTGCCAGCAGTTACTCGAGTACCGATAATGAGCAGTTCTTC. The chain links TRBV6-5 to TRBJ2-1, with unresolved D. Germline CDR1 is MNHEY and CDR2 is SVGAGI. The V gene lost 0 bases and the J gene lost 7 bases, with 10 bases spanning the gap. The CDR3 consists of 14 residues.

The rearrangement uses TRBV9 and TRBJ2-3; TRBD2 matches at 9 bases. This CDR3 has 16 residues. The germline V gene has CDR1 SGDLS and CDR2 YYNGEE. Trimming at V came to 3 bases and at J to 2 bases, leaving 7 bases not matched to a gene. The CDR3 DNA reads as TGTGCCAGCAGCGAAGGTAGCGGGGGAAACACAGATACGCAGTATTTT. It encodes CASSEGSGGNTDTQYF.

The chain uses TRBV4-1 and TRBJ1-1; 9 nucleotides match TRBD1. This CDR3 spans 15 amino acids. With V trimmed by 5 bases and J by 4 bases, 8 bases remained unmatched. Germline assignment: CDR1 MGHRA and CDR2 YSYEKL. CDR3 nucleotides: TGCGCCAGCAGCATACGAACAGGGGGCGGCACTGAAGCTTTCTTT. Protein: CASSIRTGGGTEAFF.

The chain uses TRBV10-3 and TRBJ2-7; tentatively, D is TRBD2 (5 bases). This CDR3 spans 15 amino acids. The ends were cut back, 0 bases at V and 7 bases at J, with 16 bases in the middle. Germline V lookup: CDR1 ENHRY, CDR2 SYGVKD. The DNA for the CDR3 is TGTGCCATCAGTGAGTCGAACCCGGGGATGTGGGAGCAGTACTTC. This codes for CAISESNPGMWEQYF.

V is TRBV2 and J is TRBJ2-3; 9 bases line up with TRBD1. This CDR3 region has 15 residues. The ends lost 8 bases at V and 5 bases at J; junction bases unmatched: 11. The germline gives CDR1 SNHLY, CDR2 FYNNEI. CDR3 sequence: CASPQEDRGLDTQYF. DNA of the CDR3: TGTGCCAGCCCACAAGAGGACAGGGGACTAGATACGCAGTATTTT.

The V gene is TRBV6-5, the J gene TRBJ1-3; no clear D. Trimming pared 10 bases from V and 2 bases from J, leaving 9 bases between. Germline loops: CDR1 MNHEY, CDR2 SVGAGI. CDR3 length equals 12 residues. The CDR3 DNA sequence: TGTGCCACCCGCGGCCCTGGAAACACCATATATTTT. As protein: CATRGPGNTIYF.

The chain's CDR3 is CASSTTGVRVYGYTF. CDR3 DNA sequence: TGTGCCAGCAGCACCACAGGGGTGAGGGTATATGGCTACACCTTC. The chain is built from TRBV7-2 and TRBJ1-2, with TRBD1 matching 7 bases. With V trimmed by 5 bases and J by 5 bases, 11 bases remained unmatched. Germline V CDR1 and CDR2: SGHTA, FQGNSA. The CDR3 contains 15 residues.

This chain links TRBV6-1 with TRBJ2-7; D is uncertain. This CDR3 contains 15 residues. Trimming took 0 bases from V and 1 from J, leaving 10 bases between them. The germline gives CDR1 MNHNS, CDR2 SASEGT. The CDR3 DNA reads TGTGCCAGCAGTGAAGCGTCAACAGCTTCCTACGAGCAGTACTTC. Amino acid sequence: CASSEASTASYEQYF.

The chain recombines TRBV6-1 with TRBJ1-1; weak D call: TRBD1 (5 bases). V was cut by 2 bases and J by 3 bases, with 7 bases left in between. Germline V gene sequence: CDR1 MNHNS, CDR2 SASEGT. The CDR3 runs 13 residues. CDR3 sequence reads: CASSERGYTEAFF. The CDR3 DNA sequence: TGTGCCAGCAGTGAACGGGGGTACACTGAAGCTTTCTTT.

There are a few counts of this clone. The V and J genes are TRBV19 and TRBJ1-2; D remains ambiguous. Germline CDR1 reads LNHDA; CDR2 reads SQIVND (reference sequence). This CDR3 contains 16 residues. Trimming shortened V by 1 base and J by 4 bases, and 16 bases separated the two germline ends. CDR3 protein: CASSIVPDPGIYGYTF. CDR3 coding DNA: TGTGCCAGTAGTATAGTTCCGGACCCGGGGATCTATGGCTACACCTTC.

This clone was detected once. This chain's CDR3 is CASTRRGSSPHEQYF. For the CDR3, the DNA is TGTGCCAGCACCCGTCGGGGGTCTTCTCCGCACGAGCAGTACTTC. This sequence joins TRBV7-3 and TRBJ2-7, with D perhaps TRBD2 (6 bases). The V gene lost 7 bases and the J gene lost 5 bases, with 21 bases spanning the gap. The CDR3 sequence is 15 residues long. Germline-derived CDR1 and CDR2 are SGHTA and FQGTGA.

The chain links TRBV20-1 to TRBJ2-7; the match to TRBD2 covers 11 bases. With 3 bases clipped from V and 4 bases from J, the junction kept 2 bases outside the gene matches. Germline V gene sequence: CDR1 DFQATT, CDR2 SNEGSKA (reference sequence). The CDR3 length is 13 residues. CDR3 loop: CSASSGGAYEQYF. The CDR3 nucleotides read TGCAGTGCTAGTAGCGGGGGGGCGTACGAGCAGTACTTC.

CDR3 bases: TGCAGCGTTGCCTCTTGGCTCTACAATGAGCAGTTCTTC. The encoded protein is CSVASWLYNEQFF. The V gene is TRBV29-1, the J gene TRBJ2-1, with no clear D. Germline-derived CDR1 and CDR2 are SQVTM and ANQGSEA. Trimming took off 4 bases at V and 3 bases at J, with 10 bases between the two ends. The CDR3 runs 13 residues.

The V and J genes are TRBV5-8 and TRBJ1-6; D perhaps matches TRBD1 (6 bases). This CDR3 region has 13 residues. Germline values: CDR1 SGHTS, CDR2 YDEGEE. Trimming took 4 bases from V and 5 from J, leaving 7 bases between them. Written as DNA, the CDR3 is TGTGCCAGCAGCGGGACAAATAATTCACCCCTCCACTTT. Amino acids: CASSGTNNSPLHF.

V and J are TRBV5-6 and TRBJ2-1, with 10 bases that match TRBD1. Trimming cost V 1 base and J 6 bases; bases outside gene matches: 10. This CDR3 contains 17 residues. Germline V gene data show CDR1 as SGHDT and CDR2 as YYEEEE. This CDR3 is CASSLFKGQGYSNEQFF. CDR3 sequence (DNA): TGTGCCAGCAGCTTGTTTAAGGGACAGGGGTATTCCAATGAGCAGTTCTTC.

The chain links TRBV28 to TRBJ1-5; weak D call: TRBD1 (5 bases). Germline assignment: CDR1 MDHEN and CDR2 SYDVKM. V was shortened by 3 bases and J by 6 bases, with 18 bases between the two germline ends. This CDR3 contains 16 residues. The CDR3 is CASSFRPWGVGQPQHF. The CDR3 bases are TGTGCCAGCAGTTTTAGGCCGTGGGGGGTGGGTCAGCCCCAGCATTTT.

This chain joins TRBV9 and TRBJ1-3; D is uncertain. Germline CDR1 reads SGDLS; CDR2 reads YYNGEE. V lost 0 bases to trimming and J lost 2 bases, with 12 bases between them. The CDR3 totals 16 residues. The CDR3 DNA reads TGTGCCAGCAGCGTAGGTTCGAGGCAAACTGGAAACACCATATATTTT. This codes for CASSVGSRQTGNTIYF.

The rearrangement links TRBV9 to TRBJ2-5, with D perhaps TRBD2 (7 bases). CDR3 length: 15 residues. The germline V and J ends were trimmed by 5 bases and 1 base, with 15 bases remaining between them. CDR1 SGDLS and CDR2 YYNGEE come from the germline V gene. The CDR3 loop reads CASRAGGGIQETQYF. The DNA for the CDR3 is TGTGCCAGCAGGGCCGGCGGGGGCATCCAAGAGACCCAGTACTTC.

The CDR3 spells CASAGNVLEAFF. In nucleotides, the CDR3 is TGTGCCAGCGCGGGGAATGTACTTGAAGCTTTCTTT. The genes are TRBV6-6 and TRBJ1-1, with D unclear. This CDR3 region has 12 residues. Trimming cost V 8 bases and J 7 bases, with 14 bases left between them. Germline CDR1 MNHNY, CDR2 SVGAGI (reference sequence).

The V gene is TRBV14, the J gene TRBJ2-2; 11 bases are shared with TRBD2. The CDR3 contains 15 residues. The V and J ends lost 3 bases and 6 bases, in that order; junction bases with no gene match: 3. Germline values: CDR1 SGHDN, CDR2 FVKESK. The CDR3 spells CASSHSGGAPGELFF. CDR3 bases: TGTGCCAGCAGCCATAGCGGGGGGGCCCCCGGGGAGCTGTTTTTT.

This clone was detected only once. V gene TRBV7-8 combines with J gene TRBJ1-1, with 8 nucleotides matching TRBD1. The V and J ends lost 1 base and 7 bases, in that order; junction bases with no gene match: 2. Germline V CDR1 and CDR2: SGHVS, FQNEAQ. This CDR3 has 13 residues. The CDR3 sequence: CASSLGDRREAFF. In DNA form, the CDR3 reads TGTGCCAGCAGCTTAGGGGACAGGCGTGAAGCTTTCTTT.

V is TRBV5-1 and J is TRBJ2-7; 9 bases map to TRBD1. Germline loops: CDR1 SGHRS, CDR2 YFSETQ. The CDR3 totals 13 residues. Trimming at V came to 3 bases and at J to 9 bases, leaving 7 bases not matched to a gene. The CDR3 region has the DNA TGCGCCAGCAGCTGGGGGACAGGGCAGGCGCAGTACTTC. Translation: CASSWGTGQAQYF.